Below are 14 T cell receptor beta chains sequenced from a single sample in a study of CD8 T cell repertoires and HIV-1 epitope variants (dated by TCRdb to the early 2020s). These TCRs' antigens remain unknown. Libraries were prepared through the immunoSEQ multiplex PCR assay. TCRdb's version of the immuneACCESS table is confined to in-frame rearrangements and falls short of the full clone set. An unresolved V gene accounts for under half of the shortfall where checked; the remainder is of unknown origin. Here the sample has several thousand clones; 66% occur a single time. Roughly 44% of the sample goes to the ten largest clones. Sequencing used cultured CD8+ T cells derived from PBMCs. The receptors come from a male donor with HIV.

The chain carries TRBV29-1 and TRBJ2-6; maybe TRBD1 (7 bases). The V gene's germline CDR1 is SQVTM and CDR2 ANQGSEA. This CDR3 has 15 residues. The V and J ends lost 2 bases and 2 bases respectively, with 10 bases between them. Here the CDR3 reads CSVEQGGTGANVLTF. The CDR3 DNA reads TGCAGCGTTGAACAGGGGGGAACTGGGGCCAACGTCCTGACTTTC.

This clone is termed large. V usage is TRBV28 and J usage is TRBJ1-2, with D maybe TRBD1 (5 bases). Germline V gives CDR1 MDHEN, CDR2 SYDVKM. The CDR3 length is 16 residues. The V end lost 5 bases, the J end lost 3 bases, and 19 bases lay between the germline ends. The CDR3 DNA follows: TGTGCCAGCAGTATACGCCCGACAGATTTCGACTATGGCTACACCTTC. It specifies CASSIRPTDFDYGYTF.

The CDR3 DNA is TGTGCCAGCAGTGACCCGGGACTAGCGGCCGACAATGAGCAGTTCTTC. This encodes CASSDPGLAADNEQFF. The V gene is TRBV6-1, the J gene TRBJ2-1; the match to TRBD2 covers 11 bases. The CDR3 extends over 16 amino acids. V was pared by 3 bases and J by 5 bases, with 6 bases of the junction left unmatched. CDR1 MNHNS and CDR2 SASEGT come from the germline V gene.

V and J are TRBV28 and TRBJ1-1; possible D gene TRBD1, 5 bases. Germline-derived CDR1 and CDR2 are MDHEN and SYDVKM. The ends were cut back, 4 bases at V and 2 bases at J, with 11 bases in the middle. CDR3 size: 14 residues. The DNA for the CDR3 is TGTGCCAGCAGTTCCAGGGTAGGTAACACTGAAGCTTTCTTT. Translation: CASSSRVGNTEAFF.

In this sample, this clone turned up a few times. J is TRBJ1-2 and V is TRBV7-9; 8 nucleotides line up with TRBD1. Trimming cost V 1 base and J 2 bases; bases outside gene matches: 3. The CDR3 contains 15 residues. The germline V gene encodes CDR1 SEHNR and CDR2 FQNEAQ (reference sequence). The CDR3 nucleotides read TGTGCCAGCAGCTTAGAGTCAGGGGGCAACTATGGCTACACCTTC. Its protein product is CASSLESGGNYGYTF. Full variable domain (remainder filled in from reference TRBV7-9 and TRBJ1-2): DTGVSQNPRHKITKRGQNVTFRCDPISEHNRLYWYRQTLGQGPEFLTYFQNEAQLEKSRLLSDRFSAERPKGSFSTLEIQRTEQGDSAMYLCASSLESGGNYGYTFGSGTRLTVV.

The genes are TRBV27 and TRBJ2-7; TRBD2 matches at 10 bases. J was trimmed by 4 bases and V by 6 bases; bases with no gene match: 9. This CDR3 has 15 residues. Germline lookup yields CDR1 MNHEY and CDR2 SMNVEV (reference sequence). The CDR3: CASSHRPSGSYEQYF. The CDR3 DNA follows: TGTGCCAGCAGCCACCGTCCTAGCGGGAGTTACGAGCAGTACTTC.

The rearrangement links TRBV6-1 to TRBJ2-1; 8 bases map to TRBD2. V lost 8 bases, J lost 6 bases, and 9 bases stayed unmatched. The CDR3 covers 14 residues. Germline V gene data show CDR1 as MNHNS and CDR2 as SASEGT. CDR3 nucleotides: TGTGCCAGCGAGGGGCGGGAGGCCGCCAATGAGCAGTTCTTC. Translating it yields CASEGREAANEQFF.

V usage is TRBV6-1 and J usage is TRBJ2-2; D is possibly TRBD1 (5 bases). The length of the CDR3 is 14 residues. In germline, CDR1 is MNHNS, CDR2 SASEGT. V was cut by 8 bases and J by 6 bases, with 16 bases left in between. The CDR3 DNA sequence: TGTGCCAGCTTTAGTGGGGCTCTCTCCGGGGAGCTGTTTTTT. This sequence encodes CASFSGALSGELFF.

J is TRBJ1-4 and V is TRBV18; no clear D. CDR1 is KGHSH and CDR2 is LQKENI in the germline V gene. Trimming pared 3 bases from V and 11 bases from J, leaving 10 bases between. This CDR3 contains 12 residues. CDR3 in amino acids: CASSPQRSKLFF. The CDR3 DNA follows: TGTGCCAGCTCACCCCAGCGGTCTAAACTGTTTTTT. The whole variable domain, remainder taken from reference TRBV18 and TRBJ1-4, is NAGVMQNPRHLVRRRGQEARLRCSPMKGHSHVYWYRQLPEEGLKFMVYLQKENIIDESGMPKERFSAEFPKEGPSILRIQQVVRGDSAAYFCASSPQRSKLFFGSGTQLSVL.

This clone was counted between two and nine times. This chain uses TRBV7-2 with TRBJ1-2, with D possibly matching TRBD1 (6 bases). The CDR3 contains 15 residues. Trimming cost V 2 bases and J 7 bases, with 17 bases left between them. Germline CDR1 SGHTA, CDR2 FQGNSA. CDR3 protein: CASSLSLGQGFGYTF. As DNA, the CDR3 is TGTGCCAGCAGCTTATCGCTGGGGCAGGGGTTTGGCTACACCTTC.

Only one count was recorded for this clone. J is TRBJ2-1 and V is TRBV9; 8 bases fit TRBD1. The V gene end was trimmed by 4 bases and the J gene end by 8 bases; junction bases not matched to a gene: 11. The CDR3 extends over 15 amino acids. The germline V gene encodes CDR1 SGDLS and CDR2 YYNGEE. In DNA form, the CDR3 reads TGTGCCAGCAGCCCAAGACAGGGGAAGGGAGATGAGCAGTTCTTC. Translation: CASSPRQGKGDEQFF.

The chain employs TRBV19 and TRBJ2-7; perhaps TRBD1 as D (6 bases). The germline V and J ends were trimmed by 7 bases and 7 bases, with 14 bases remaining between them. Germline V lookup: CDR1 LNHDA, CDR2 SQIVND (reference sequence). The CDR3 runs 12 residues. The CDR3 nucleotides read TGTGCCAGTACCTCAGACCAGGGGGAGCAGTACTTC. It is translated as CASTSDQGEQYF. The complete variable domain, with remaining parts taken from reference TRBV19 and TRBJ2-7, reads DGGITQSPKYLFRKEGQNVTLSCEQNLNHDAMYWYRQDPGQGLRLIYYSQIVNDFQKGDIAEGYSVSREKKESFPLTVTSAQKNPTAFYLCASTSDQGEQYFGPGTRLTVT.

The chain joins TRBV5-4 to TRBJ2-3; TRBD2 agrees at 9 bases. The CDR3 runs 17 residues. The J segment lost 4 bases and the V segment lost 0 bases, leaving 9 bases of the junction unmatched. Germline V gene sequence: CDR1 SGHNT, CDR2 YYREEE (reference sequence). The CDR3 region is CASSLVRGGGVADTQYF. CDR3 DNA sequence: TGTGCCAGCAGCTTGGTCCGAGGCGGGGGGGTTGCAGATACGCAGTATTTT.

The J gene is TRBJ1-5, the V gene TRBV28; maybe TRBD1 (5 bases). This CDR3 is built from 14 residues. CDR1 and CDR2 (germline): MDHEN, SYDVKM. Trimming removed 5 bases at V and 3 bases at J, with 11 bases between. CDR3 residues: CASSADRDNQPQHF. CDR3 coding DNA: TGTGCCAGCAGTGCCGACAGAGACAATCAGCCCCAGCATTTT.